The next 5 T cell receptor beta chains were all read from a single sample in a study of T-cell memory formation after mild COVID-19. TCRdb analysed the 5' RACE reads with MiXCR anew, one entry per CDR3 protein. The sample contains hundreds of thousands of distinct CDR3 sequences, roughly 25% of which appear only once. Material: PBMCs or a T cell subset sorted from them (not recorded which). The receptors were gathered from an adult woman who had mild COVID-19 (a few samples of this study predate the infection). Cell type and time point are not known.

This clonotype was found a few times. The chain uses TRBV5-1 and TRBJ2-7; 8 positions agree with TRBD1. Germline-derived CDR1 and CDR2 are SGHRS and YFSETQ. The CDR3 spans 15 residues. The V gene end was trimmed by 3 bases and the J gene end by 3 bases; junction bases not matched to a gene: 8. The CDR3 DNA reads as TGCGCCAGCAGCTACCGGACAGGGAGGAACTACGAGCAGTACTTC. Translated, it gives CASSYRTGRNYEQYF.

The V and J genes are TRBV7-3 and TRBJ2-7; D remains ambiguous. This CDR3 is 13 amino acids long. The germline V gene has CDR1 SGHTA and CDR2 FQGTGA. The ends were cut back, 5 bases at V and 6 bases at J, with 14 bases in the middle. The CDR3 region is CASSRAGPGEQYF. The DNA of the CDR3 is TGTGCCAGCAGCAGAGCTGGACCCGGCGAGCAGTACTTC.

The chain joins TRBV7-2 to TRBJ1-1, with 10 bases lining up with TRBD1. CDR3 length equals 16 residues. CDR1 SGHTA and CDR2 FQGNSA come from the germline V gene. Trimming at V came to 5 bases and at J to 5 bases, leaving 11 bases not matched to a gene. CDR3 nucleotides: TGTGCCAGCAGCACCGGACTGACAGGGGGCCGGACTGAAGCTTTCTTT. It is translated as CASSTGLTGGRTEAFF.

The chain recombines TRBV29-1 with TRBJ2-2; 8 bases are shared with TRBD1. The CDR3 totals 15 residues. Per the germline V gene, CDR1 is SQVTM and CDR2 is ANQGSEA. The junction had 7 bases not matched to a gene; V was cut back by 6 bases and J by 1 base. Here the CDR3 reads CSVLTGTGNTGELFF. As DNA, the CDR3 is TGCAGCGTCTTAACCGGGACAGGGAACACCGGGGAGCTGTTTTTT.

This clonotype came up many times. The V and J genes are TRBV5-1 and TRBJ1-5; 9 nucleotides align to TRBD1. This CDR3 region has 15 residues. The V and J ends lost 1 base and 6 bases, in that order; junction bases with no gene match: 5. The germline V gene has CDR1 SGHRS and CDR2 YFSETQ. CDR3 sequence (DNA): TGCGCCAGCAGCTTGACCGGGACAGGGACTCAGCCCCAGCATTTT. Its translation is CASSLTGTGTQPQHF.